This T cell receptor beta chain derives from a study of T cells after posttransplantation cyclophosphamide. Regarding the study as a whole: Tissue-infiltrating T cells from skin or gut overlapped little with blood T cells.

J was trimmed by 4 bases and V by 5 bases; bases with no gene match: 10. The CDR3 contains 16 residues. Germline V gene sequence: CDR1 LNHNV, CDR2 YYDKDF (reference sequence). Sequencing was performed with immunoSEQ multiplex PCR; in TCRdb, only in-frame clones are kept and a portion is missing. The sample lists approximately 39,000 clones; roughly 78% were seen once. Worth noting for this clone: Its antigen remains unidentified.

Cyclophosphamide on days +3 and +4 followed busulfan-fludarabine conditioning and a marrow graft. The chain links TRBV15 to TRBJ1-3; 8 nucleotides align to TRBD1. The sequence was obtained from a female patient in her thirties or forties who received an allogeneic stem cell transplant from a related donor, was CMV-positive, and had no GVHD. The graft donor may have contributed some T cells. The sample here was CD4+ T cells sorted from blood, taken approximately 1,900 days after a stem cell transplant with posttransplant cyclophosphamide. The CDR3 loop is CATSFGTGTKGNTIYF. The CDR3 DNA sequence: TGTGCCACCAGCTTCGGGACAGGAACGAAAGGAAACACCATATATTTT. The full variable domain, its missing parts supplied by reference TRBV15 and TRBJ1-3, is DAMVIQNPRYQVTQFGKPVTLSCSQTLNHNVMYWYQQKSSQAPKLLFHYYDKDFNNEADTPDNFQSRRPNTSFCFLDIRSPGLGDTAMYLCATSFGTGTKGNTIYFGEGSWLTVV.